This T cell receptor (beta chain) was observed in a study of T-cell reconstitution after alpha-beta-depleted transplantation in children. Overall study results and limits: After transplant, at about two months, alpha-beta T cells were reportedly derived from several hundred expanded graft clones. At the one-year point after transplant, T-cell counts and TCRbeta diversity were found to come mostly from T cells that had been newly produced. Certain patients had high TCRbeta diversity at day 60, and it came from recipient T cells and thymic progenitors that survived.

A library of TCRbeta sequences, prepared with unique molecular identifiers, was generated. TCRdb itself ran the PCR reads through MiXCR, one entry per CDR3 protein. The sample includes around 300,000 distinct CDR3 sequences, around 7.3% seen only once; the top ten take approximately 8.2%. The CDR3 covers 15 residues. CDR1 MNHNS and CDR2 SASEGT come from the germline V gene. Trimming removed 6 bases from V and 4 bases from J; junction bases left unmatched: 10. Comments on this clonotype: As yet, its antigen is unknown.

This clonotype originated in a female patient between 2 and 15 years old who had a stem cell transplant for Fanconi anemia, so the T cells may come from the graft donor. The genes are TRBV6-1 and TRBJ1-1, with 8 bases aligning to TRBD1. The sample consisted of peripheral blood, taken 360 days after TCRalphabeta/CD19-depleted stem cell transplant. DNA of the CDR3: TGTGCCAGCAGCACCAACAAACAGGGGGTCACTGAAGCTTTCTTT. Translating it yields CASSTNKQGVTEAFF.